The source of this T cell receptor beta chain is a study of Ad26.COV2.S vaccination and SARS-CoV-2 variants (dated by TCRdb to 2020 to 2022). Context from the whole study: Vaccine-arm donors were drawn from COV1001, a multicentre, randomized, double-blind, placebo-controlled phase I-IIa trial of Ad26.COV2.S in healthy adults. Blinding of investigators to trial group allocation was maintained during experiments and outcome assessment. The TCR-sequenced set comprised around 30 samples: about 19 Ad26.COV2.S vaccine recipients, 5 placebo recipients and 8 SARS-CoV-2 convalescent individuals. Trial participants were randomized into five groups of five: low-dose or high-dose Ad26.COV2.S given once or twice, or placebo on both occasions. Ad26.COV2.S was administered intramuscularly at a dose of 5x10^10 or 1x10^11 viral particles, either as one shot or as two shots given 56 days apart. TCRbeta repertoire sequencing served as the tool for gauging how specific and how broad the SARS-CoV-2-reactive T cell receptors were following Ad26.COV2.S vaccination. Summary of the overall study and its limitations: The authors noted that the TCR breadth and depth analyses may have underestimated total T cell responses. Comparable non-spike TCR breadth was observed between vaccine and placebo recipients, consistent with only spike being contained in the vaccine. Ad26.COV2.S recipients had higher spike-specific TCR breadth than placebo recipients (P = 0.0014). After vaccination, spike-specific CD8+ and CD4+ T cell responses were reported to show substantial breadth. The study was not powered to compare responses between vaccine doses or regimens.

This clone occurred once. Its antigen specificity is not known. No much larger clonotype is one base removed from it; base qualities were not supplied. According to the study, the label for this sample's treatment or condition signals: some 20 received Ad26.COV2.S at low or high dose, single or two shots; roughly 5 received placebo; per-sample allocation not given. Repertoires of vaccine and placebo recipients were sequenced from samples collected on day 63 after the first injection. Between 29 July and 7 August 2020, Cohort 1b enrolled approximately 26 adults aged 18-55 years at one site in Boston, USA. Ad26.COV2.S consisted of a replication-incompetent adenovirus type 26 vector by which a prefusion-stabilized SARS-CoV-2 spike protein from the original Wuhan strain was expressed. TCRbeta CDR3 regions were sequenced with the immunoSEQ Assay. After extraction, genomic DNA underwent amplification by bias-controlled multiplex PCR, followed by high-throughput sequencing. Concerning the study's data processing: Collapsing and filtering of sequences were performed to quantify the absolute abundance of each unique TCRbeta CDR3 region. T cell fraction was estimated by normalizing TCRbeta template counts to usable DNA, with usable DNA measured through amplification of reference genes found in all nucleated cells. Repertoire TCRs were annotated as SARS-CoV-2-specific by exact matching of V gene, CDR3 amino acid sequence and J gene to a known reactive TCR set. The reference SARS-CoV-2 TCR set was obtained from MIRA and was filtered for enrichment in COVID-19-positive ImmuneCODE repertoires, whereby public or cross-reactive TCRs were removed. Using the MIRA antigens, annotated TCRs were further analysed by specific ORF or by position within an ORF. Breadth was defined as annotated unique rearrangements over total unique productive rearrangements; depth was the summed frequency of those rearrangements. Two-sided Wilcoxon rank-sum tests were applied when comparing TCR breadth between groups. The source is immuneACCESS, and TCRdb retained only in-frame sequences with V and J called. Part of the clones is not carried over; for the studies checked, unresolved V genes explain less than half of this, and the remainder is unexplained. V, J and clone size are those of that table, while D and trimming were read from the DNA. The sample table contains fewer than 900,000 clones; only one count was recorded for 89% of them. Approximately 1.5% of the sample belongs to the ten largest clones.

Spanning cysteine to phenylalanine, the CDR3 consists of 13 amino acids. Kept here is only the CDR3 DNA, which spans 39 bases and is read in frame from base 1. CDR1 and CDR2 are drawn from the germline V gene (reference sequence): SEHNR, FQNEAQ. Deletion took 1 base off V and 4 bases off J, with a span of 7 bases between the germline ends. This clonotype was sampled from a person between 18 and 59 years old who received the Ad26.COV2.S COVID-19 vaccine or a placebo. The specimen was peripheral blood, collected in a trial of Ad26.COV2.S vaccine versus placebo. In this chain, TRBV7-9 is recombined with TRBJ1-2; the D gene assignment is ambiguous. CDR3 sequence: CASSLGVFYGYTF. Read as DNA, the sequence is TGTGCCAGCAGCTTAGGGGTTTTCTATGGCTACACCTTC.